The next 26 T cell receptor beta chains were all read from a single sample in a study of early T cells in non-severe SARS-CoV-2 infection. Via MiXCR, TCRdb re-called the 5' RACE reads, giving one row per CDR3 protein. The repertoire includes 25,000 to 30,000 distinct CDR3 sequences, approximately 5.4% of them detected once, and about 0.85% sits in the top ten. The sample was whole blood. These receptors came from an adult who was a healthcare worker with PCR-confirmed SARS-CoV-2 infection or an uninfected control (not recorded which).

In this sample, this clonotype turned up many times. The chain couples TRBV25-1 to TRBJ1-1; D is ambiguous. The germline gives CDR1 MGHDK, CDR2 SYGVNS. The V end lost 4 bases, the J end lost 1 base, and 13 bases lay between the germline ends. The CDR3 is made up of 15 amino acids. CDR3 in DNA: TGTGCCAGCAGTGCCCTGGGCGTTACGAACACTGAAGCTTTCTTT. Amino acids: CASSALGVTNTEAFF.

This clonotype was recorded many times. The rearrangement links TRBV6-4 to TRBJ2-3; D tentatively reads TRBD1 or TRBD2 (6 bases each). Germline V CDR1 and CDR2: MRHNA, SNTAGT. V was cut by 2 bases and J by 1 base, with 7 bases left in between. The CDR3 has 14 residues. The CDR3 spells CASSDRGGTDTQYF. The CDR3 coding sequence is TGTGCCAGCAGTGACAGGGGGGGCACAGATACGCAGTATTTT.

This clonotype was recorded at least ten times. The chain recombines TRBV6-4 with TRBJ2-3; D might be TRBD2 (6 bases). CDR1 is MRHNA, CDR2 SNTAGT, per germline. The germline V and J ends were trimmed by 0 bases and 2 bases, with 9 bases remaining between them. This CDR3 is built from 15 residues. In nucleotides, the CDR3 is TGTGCCAGCAGTGACTCGGGACTCAACACAGATACGCAGTATTTT. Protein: CASSDSGLNTDTQYF.

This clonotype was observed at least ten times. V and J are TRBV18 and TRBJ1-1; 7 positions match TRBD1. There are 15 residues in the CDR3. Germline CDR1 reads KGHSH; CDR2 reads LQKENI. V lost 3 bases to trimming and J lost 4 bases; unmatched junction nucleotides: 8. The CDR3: CASSPARGEGTEAFF. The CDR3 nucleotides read TGTGCCAGCTCACCCGCCAGGGGGGAGGGCACTGAAGCTTTCTTT.

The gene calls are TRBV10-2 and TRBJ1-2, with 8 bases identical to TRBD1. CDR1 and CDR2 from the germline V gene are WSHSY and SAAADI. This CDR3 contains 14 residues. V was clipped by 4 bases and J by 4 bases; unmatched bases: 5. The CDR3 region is CASSALDRAYGYTF. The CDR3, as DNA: TGCGCCAGCAGTGCCTTGGACAGGGCCTATGGCTACACCTTC.

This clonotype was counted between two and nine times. CDR3 residues: CAARPSTQLNTGELFF. CDR3 coding DNA: TGTGCCGCCAGACCCTCCACACAACTTAACACCGGGGAGCTGTTTTTT. J is TRBJ2-2 and V is TRBV19, with D unclear. V lost 11 bases to trimming and J lost 2 bases, with 21 bases between them. This CDR3 comprises 16 residues. Germline V CDR1 and CDR2: LNHDA, SQIVND (reference sequence).

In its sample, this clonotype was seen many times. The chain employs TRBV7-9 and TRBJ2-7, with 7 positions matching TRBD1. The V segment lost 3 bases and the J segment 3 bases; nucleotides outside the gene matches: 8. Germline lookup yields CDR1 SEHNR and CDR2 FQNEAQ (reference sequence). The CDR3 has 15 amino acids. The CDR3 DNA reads TGTGCCAGCAGCTTTAACCGAGACAGGGTCTACGAGCAGTACTTC. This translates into CASSFNRDRVYEQYF.

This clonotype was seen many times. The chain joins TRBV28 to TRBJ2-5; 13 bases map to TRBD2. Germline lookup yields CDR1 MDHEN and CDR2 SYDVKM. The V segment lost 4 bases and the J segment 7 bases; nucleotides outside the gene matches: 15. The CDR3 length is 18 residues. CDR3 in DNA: TGTGCCAGCAGTTCGTTTCTCTCGGGACTAGCGGGGCTTTGGACCCAGTACTTC. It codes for CASSSFLSGLAGLWTQYF.

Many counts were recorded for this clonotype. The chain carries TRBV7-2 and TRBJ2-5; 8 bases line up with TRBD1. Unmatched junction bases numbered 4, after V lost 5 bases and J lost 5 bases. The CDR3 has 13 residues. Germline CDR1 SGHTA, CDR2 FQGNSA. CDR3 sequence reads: CASSPDRGETQYF. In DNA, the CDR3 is TGTGCCAGCAGCCCAGACAGGGGTGAGACCCAGTACTTC.

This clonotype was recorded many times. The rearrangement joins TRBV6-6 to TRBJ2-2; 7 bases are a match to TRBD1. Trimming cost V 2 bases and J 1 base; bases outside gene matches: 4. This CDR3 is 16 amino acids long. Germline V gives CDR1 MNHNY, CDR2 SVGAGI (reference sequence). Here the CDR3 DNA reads TGTGCCAGCAGTTACGCTCAGGGGGTGAACACCGGGGAGCTGTTTTTT. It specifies CASSYAQGVNTGELFF.

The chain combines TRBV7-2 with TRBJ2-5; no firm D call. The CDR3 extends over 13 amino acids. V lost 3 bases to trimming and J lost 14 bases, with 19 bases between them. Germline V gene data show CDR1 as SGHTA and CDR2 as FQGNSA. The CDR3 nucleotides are TGTGCCAGCAGCTTTTCCCCCTCGGAGCCCCCATACTTC. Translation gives CASSFSPSEPPYF.

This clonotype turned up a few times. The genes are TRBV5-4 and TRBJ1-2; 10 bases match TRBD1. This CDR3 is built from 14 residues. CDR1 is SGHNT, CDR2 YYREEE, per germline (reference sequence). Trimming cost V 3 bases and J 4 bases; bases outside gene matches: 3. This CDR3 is CASSSGQGSYGYTF. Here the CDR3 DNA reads TGTGCCAGCAGCTCGGGACAGGGGAGCTATGGCTACACCTTC.

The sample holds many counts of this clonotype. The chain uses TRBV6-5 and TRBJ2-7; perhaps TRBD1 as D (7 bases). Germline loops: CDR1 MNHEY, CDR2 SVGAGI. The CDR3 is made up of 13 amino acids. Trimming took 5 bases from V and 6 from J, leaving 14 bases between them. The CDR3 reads CASSDGTAGEQYF. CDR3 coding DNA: TGTGCCAGCAGTGACGGGACAGCGGGCGAGCAGTACTTC.

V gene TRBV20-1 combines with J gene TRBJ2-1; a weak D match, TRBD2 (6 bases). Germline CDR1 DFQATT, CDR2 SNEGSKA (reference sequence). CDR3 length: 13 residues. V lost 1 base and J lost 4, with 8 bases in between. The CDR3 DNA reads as TGCAGTGCTAGAGCGGCGGGATACAATGAGCAGTTCTTC. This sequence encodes CSARAAGYNEQFF.

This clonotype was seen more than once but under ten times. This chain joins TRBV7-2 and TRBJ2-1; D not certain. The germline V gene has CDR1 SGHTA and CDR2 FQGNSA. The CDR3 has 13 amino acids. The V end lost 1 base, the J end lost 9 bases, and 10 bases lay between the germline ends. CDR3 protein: CASSLEPLVEQFF. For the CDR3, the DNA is TGTGCCAGCAGCTTAGAGCCTCTTGTTGAGCAGTTCTTC.

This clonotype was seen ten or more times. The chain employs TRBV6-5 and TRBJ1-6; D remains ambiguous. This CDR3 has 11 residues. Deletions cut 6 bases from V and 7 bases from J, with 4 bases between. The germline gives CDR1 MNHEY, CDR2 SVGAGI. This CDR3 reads CASRGNSPLHF. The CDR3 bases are TGTGCCAGCAGGGGAAATTCACCCCTCCACTTT.

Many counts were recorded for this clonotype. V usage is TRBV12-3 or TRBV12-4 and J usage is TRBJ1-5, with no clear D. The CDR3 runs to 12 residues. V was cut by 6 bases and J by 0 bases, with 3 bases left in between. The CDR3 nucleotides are TGTGCCAGCAGATATAGCAATCAGCCCCAGCATTTT. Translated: CASRYSNQPQHF.

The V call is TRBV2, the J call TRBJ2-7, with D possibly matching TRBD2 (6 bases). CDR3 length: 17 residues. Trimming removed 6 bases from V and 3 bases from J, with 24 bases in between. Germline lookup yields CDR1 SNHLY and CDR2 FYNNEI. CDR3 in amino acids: CASSVLAPGRENYEQYF. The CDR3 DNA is TGTGCCAGCAGCGTACTAGCCCCAGGCCGAGAAAACTACGAGCAGTACTTC.

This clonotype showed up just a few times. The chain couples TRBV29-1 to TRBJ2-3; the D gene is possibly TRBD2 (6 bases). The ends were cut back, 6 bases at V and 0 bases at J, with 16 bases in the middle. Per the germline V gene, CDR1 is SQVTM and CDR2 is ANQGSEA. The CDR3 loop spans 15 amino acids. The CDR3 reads CSVHRDFPSTDTQYF. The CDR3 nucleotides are TGCAGCGTCCACCGGGACTTCCCTAGCACAGATACGCAGTATTTT.

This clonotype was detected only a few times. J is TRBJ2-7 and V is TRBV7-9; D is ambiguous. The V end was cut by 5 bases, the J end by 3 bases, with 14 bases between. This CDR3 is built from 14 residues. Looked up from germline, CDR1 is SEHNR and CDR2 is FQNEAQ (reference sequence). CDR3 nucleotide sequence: TGTGCCAGCAGCCCGGACCATTCCCTCTACGAGCAGTACTTC. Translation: CASSPDHSLYEQYF.

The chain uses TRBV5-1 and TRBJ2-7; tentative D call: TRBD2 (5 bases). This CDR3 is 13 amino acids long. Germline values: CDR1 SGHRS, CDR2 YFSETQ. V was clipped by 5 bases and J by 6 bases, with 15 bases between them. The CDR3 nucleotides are TGCGCCAGCAGACCTACTAGTTCTAGCGAGCAGTACTTC. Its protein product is CASRPTSSSEQYF.

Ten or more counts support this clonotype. CDR3 in amino acids: CASFLAGGNEQFF. The CDR3 region has the DNA TGTGCCAGCTTCCTAGCGGGAGGCAATGAGCAGTTCTTC. The V and J genes are TRBV5-4 and TRBJ2-1; 11 nucleotides align to TRBD2. Germline loops: CDR1 SGHNT, CDR2 YYREEE (reference sequence). The CDR3 is 13 residues long. V dropped 7 bases and J dropped 6; count of bases not matched to a gene: 3.

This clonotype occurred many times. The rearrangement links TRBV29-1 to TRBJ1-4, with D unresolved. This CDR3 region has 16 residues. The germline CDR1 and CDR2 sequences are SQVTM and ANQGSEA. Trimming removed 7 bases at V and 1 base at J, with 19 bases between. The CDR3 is CSAGLDDIKTNEKLFF. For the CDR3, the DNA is TGCAGCGCCGGGTTAGACGACATAAAAACTAATGAAAAACTGTTTTTT.

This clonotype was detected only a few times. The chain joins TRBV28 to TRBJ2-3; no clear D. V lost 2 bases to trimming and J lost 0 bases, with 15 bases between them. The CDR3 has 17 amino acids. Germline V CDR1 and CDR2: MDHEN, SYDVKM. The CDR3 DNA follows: TGTGCCAGCAGTTTACACTATTCAGGCACTAGCACAGATACGCAGTATTTT. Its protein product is CASSLHYSGTSTDTQYF.

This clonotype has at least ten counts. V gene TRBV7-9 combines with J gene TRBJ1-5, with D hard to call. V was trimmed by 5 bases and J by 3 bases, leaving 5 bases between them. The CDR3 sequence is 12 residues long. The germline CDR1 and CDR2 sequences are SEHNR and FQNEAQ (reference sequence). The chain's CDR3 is CASSTNNQPQHF. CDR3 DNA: TGTGCCAGCAGCACAAACAATCAGCCCCAGCATTTT.

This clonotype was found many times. DNA of the CDR3: TGTGCCAGCAGCCCCTTGCCCCAGGCACCTCCCTACGAGCAGTACTTC. Translated, it gives CASSPLPQAPPYEQYF. V is TRBV7-9 and J is TRBJ2-7; D gene unclear. The V end lost 5 bases, the J end lost 2 bases, and 19 bases lay between the germline ends. The CDR3 length is 16 residues. Looked up from germline, CDR1 is SEHNR and CDR2 is FQNEAQ (reference sequence).